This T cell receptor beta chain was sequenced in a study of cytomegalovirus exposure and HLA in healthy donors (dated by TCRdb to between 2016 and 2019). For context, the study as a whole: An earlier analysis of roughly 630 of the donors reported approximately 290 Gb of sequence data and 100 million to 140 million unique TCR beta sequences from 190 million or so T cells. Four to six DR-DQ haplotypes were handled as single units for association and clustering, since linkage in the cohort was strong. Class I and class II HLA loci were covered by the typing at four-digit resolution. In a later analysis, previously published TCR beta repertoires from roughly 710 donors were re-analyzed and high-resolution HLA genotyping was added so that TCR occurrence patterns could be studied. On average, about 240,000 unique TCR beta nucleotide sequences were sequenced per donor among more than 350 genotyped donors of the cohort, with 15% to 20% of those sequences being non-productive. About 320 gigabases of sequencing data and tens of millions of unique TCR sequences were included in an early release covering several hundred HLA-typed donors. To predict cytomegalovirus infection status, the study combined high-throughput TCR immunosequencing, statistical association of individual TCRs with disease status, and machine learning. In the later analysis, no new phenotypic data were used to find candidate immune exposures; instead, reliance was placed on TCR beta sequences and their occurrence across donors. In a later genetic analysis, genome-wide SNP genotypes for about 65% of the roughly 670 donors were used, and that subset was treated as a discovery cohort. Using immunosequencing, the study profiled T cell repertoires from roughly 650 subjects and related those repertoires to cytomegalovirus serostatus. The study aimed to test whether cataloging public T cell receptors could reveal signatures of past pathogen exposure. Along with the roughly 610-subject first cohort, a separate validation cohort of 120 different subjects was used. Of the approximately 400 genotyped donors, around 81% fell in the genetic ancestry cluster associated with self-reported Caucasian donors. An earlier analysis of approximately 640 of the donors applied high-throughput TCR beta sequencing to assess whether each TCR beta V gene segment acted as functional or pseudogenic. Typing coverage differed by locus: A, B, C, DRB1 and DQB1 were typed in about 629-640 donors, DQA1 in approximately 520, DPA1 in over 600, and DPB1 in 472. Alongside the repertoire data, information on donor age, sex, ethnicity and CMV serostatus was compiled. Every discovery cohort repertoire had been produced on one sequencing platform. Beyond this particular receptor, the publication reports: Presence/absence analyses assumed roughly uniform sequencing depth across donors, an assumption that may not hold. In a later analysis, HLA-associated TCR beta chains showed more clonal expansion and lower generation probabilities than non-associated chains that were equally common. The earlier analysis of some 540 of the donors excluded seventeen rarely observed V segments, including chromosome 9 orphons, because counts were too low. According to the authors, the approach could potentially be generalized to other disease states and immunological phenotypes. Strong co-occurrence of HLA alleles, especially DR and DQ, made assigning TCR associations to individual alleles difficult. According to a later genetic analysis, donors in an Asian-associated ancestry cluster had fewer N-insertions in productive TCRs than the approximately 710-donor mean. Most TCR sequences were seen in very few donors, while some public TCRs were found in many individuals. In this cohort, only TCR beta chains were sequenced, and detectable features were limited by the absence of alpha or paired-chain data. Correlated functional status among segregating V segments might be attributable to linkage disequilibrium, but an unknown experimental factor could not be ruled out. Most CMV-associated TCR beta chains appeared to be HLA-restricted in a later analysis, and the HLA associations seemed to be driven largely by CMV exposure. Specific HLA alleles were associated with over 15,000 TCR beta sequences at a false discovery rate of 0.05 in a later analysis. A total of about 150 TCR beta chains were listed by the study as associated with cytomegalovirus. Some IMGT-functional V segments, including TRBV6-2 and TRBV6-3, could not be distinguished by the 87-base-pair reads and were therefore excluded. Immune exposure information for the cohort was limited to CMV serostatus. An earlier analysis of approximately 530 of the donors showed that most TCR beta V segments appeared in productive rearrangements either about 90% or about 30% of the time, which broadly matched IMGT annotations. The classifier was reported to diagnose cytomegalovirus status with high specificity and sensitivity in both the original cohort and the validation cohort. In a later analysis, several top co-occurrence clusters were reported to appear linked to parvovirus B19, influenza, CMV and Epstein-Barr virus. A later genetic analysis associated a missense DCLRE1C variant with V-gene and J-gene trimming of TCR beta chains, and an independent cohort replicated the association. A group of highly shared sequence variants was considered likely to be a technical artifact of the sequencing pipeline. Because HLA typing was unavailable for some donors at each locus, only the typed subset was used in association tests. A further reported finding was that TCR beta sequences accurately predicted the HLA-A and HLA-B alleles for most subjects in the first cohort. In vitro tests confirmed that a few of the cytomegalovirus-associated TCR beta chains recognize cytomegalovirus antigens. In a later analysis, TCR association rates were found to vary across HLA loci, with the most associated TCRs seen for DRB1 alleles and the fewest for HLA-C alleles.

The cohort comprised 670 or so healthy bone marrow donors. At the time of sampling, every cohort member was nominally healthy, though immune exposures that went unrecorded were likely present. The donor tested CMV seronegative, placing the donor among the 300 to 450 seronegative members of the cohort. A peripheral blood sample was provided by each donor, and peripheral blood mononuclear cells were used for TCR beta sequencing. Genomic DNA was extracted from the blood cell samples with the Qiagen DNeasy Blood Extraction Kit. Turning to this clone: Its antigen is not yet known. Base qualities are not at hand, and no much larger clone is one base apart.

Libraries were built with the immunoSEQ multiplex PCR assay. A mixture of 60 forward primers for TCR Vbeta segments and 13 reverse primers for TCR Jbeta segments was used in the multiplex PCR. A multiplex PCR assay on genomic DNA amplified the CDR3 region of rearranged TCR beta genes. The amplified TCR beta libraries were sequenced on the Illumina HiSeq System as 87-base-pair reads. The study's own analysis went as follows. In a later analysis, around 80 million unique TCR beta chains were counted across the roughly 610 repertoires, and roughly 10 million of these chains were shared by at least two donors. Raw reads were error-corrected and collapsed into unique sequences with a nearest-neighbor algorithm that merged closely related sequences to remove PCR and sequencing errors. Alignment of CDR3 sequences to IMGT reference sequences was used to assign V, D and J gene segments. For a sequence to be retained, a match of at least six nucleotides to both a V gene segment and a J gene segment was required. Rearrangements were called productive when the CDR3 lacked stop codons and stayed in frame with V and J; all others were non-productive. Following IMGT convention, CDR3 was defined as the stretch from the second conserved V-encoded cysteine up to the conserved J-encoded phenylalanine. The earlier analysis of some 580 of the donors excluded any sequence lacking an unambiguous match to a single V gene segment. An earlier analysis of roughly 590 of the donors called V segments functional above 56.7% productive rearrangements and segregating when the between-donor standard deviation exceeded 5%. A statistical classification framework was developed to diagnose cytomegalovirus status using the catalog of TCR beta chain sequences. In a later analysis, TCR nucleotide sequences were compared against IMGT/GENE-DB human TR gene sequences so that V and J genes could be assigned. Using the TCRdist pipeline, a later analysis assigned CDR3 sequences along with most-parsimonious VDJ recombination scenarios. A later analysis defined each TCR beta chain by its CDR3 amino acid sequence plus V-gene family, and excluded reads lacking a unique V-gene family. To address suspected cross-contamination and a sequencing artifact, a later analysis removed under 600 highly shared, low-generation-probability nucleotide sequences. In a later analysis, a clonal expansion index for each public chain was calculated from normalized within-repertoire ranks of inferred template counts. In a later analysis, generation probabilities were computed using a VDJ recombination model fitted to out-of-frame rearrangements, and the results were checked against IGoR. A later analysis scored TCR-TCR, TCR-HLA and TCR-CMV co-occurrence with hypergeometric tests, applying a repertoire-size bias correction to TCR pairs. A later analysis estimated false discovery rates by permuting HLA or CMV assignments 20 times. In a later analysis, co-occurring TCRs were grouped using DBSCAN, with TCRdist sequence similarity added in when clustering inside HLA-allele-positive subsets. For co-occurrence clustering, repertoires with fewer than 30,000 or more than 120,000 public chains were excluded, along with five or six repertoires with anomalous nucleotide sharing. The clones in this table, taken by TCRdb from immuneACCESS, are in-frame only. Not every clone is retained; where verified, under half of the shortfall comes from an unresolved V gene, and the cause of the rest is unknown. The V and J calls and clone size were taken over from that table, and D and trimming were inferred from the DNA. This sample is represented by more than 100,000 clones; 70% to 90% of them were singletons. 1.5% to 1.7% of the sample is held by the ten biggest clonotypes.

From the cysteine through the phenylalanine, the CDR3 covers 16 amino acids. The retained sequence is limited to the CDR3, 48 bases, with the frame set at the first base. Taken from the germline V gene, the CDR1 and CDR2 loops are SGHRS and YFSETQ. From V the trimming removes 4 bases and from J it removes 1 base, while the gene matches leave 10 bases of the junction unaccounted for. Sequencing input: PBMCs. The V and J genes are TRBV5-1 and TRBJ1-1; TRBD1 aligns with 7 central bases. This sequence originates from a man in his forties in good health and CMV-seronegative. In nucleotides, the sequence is TGCGCCAGCAGCACCCTTTCAGGGGGGCAGAACACTGAAGCTTTCTTT. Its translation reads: CASSTLSGGQNTEAFF. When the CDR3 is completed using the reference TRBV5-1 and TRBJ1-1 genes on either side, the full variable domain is KAGVTQTPRYLIKTRGQQVTLSCSPISGHRSVSWYQQTPGQGLQFLFEYFSETQRNKGNFPGRFSGRQFSNSRSEMNVSTLELGDSALYLCASSTLSGGQNTEAFFGQGTRLTVV.